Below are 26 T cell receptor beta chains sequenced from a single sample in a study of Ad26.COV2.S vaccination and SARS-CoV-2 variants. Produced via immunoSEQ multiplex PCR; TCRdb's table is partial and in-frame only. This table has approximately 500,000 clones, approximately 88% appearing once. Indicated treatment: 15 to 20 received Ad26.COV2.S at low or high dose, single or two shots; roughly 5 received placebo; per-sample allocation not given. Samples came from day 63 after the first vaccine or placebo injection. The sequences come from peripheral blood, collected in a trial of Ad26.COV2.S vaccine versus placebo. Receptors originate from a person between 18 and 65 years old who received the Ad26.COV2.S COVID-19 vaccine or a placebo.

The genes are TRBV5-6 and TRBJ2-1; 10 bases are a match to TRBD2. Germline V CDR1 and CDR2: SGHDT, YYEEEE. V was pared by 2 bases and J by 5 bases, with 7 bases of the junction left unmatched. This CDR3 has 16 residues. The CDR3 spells CASSFAIGLADNEQFF. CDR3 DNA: TGTGCCAGCAGCTTCGCAATAGGACTAGCGGACAATGAGCAGTTCTTC.

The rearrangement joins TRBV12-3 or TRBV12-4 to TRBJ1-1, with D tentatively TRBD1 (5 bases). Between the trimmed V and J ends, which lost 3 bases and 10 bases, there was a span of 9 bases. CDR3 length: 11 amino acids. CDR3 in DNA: TGTGCCAGCAGTTTTACGGGGGGAGCTTTCTTT. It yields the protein CASSFTGGAFF.

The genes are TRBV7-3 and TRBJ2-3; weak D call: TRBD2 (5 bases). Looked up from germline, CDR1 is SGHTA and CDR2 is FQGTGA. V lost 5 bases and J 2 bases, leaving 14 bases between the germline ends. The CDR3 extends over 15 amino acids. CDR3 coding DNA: TGTGCCAGCAGCCTTGGGCTAGCCAACACAGATACGCAGTATTTT. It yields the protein CASSLGLANTDTQYF.

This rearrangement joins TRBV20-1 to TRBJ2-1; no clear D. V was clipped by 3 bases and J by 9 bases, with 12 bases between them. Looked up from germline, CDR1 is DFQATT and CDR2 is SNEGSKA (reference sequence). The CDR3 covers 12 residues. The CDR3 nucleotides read TGCAGTGCTAGTTATCCCCTCGGTGAGCAGTTCTTC. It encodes CSASYPLGEQFF.

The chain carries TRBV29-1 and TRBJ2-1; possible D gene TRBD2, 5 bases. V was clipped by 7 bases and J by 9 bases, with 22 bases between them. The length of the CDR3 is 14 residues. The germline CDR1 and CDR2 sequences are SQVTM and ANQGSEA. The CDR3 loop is CSALGSRGTGEQFF. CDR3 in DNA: TGCAGCGCGCTAGGTAGCCGGGGTACCGGTGAGCAGTTCTTC.

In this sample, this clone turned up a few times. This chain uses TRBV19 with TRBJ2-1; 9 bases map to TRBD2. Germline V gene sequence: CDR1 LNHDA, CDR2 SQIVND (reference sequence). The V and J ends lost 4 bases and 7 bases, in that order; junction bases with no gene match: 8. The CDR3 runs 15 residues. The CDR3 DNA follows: TGTGCCAGTAGTAATTTGAGGCTAGCGGGGAATGAGCAGTTCTTC. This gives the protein CASSNLRLAGNEQFF.

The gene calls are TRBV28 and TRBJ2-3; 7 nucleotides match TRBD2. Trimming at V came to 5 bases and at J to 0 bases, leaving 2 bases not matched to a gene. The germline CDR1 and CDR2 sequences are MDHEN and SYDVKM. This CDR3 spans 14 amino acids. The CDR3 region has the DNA TGTGCCAGCAGTGGCGGGGGAAGCACAGATACGCAGTATTTT. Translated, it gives CASSGGGSTDTQYF. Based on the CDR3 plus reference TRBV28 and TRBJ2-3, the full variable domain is DVKVTQSSRYLVKRTGEKVFLECVQDMDHENMFWYRQDPGLGLRLIYFSYDVKMKEKGDIPEGYSVSREKKERFSLILESASTNQTSMYLCASSGGGSTDTQYFGPGTRLTVL.

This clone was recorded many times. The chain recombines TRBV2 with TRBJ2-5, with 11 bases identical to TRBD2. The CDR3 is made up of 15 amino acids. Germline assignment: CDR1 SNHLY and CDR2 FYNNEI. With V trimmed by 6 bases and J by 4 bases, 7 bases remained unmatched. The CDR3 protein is CASSRLAGFGETQYF. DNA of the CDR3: TGTGCCAGCAGCCGACTAGCGGGATTTGGAGAGACCCAGTACTTC. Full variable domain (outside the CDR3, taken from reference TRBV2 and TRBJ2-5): EPEVTQTPSHQVTQMGQEVILRCVPISNHLYFYWYRQILGQKVEFLVSFYNNEISEKSEIFDDQFSVERPDGSNFTLKIRSTKLEDSAMYFCASSRLAGFGETQYFGPGTRLLVL.

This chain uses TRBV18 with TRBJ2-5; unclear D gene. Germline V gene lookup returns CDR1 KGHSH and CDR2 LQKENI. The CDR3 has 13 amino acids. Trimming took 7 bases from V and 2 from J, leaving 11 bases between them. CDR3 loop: CASFTTPQETQYF. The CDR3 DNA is TGTGCCAGCTTTACAACTCCTCAAGAGACCCAGTACTTC.

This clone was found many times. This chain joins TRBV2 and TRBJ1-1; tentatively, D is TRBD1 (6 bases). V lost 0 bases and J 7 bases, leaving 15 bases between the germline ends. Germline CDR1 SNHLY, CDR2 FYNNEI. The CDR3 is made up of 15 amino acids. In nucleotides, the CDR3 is TGTGCCAGCAGTGAAGCGCGTGGACAGTTCGGTGAAGCTTTCTTT. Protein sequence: CASSEARGQFGEAFF.

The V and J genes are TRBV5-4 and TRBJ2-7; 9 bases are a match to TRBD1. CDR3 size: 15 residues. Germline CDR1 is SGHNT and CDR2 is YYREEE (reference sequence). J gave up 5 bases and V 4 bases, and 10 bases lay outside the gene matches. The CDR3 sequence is CASSRGGQGAHEQYF. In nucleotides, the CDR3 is TGTGCCAGCAGCAGGGGGGGACAGGGTGCGCACGAGCAGTACTTC.

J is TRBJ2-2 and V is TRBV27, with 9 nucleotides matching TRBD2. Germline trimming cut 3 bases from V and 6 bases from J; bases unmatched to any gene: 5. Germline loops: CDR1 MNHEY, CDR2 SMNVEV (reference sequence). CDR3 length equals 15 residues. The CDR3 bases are TGTGCCAGCAGTTTTGGAGCGGGAGGACCCGGGGAGCTGTTTTTT. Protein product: CASSFGAGGPGELFF.

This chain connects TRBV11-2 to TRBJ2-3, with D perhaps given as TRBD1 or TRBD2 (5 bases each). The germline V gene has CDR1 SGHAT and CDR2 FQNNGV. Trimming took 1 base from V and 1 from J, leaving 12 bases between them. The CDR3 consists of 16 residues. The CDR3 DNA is TGTGCCAGCAGCTTAGTTCGGGGCCTGGGCACAGATACGCAGTATTTT. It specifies CASSLVRGLGTDTQYF. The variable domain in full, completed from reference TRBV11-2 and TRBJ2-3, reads EAGVAQSPRYKIIEKRQSVAFWCNPISGHATLYWYQQILGQGPKLLIQFQNNGVVDDSQLPKDRFSAERLKGVDSTLKIQPAKLEDSAVYLCASSLVRGLGTDTQYFGPGTRLTVL.

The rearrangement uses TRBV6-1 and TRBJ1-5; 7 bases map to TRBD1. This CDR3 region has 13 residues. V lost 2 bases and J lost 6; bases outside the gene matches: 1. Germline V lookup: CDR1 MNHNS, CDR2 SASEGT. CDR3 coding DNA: TGTGCCAGCAGTGAAACAGGGGTTCAGCCCCAGCATTTT. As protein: CASSETGVQPQHF.

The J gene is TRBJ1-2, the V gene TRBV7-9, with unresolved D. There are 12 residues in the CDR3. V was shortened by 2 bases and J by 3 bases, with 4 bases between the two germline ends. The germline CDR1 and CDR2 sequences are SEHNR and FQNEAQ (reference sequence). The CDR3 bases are TGTGCCAGCAGCTTACAGGACTATGGCTACACCTTC. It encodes CASSLQDYGYTF.

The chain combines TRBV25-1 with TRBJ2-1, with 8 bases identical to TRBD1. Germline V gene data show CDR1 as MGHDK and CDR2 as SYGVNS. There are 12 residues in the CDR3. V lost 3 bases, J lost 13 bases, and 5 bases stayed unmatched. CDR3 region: CASSDSGTGQFF. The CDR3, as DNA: TGTGCCAGCAGTGATTCCGGGACAGGTCAGTTCTTC.

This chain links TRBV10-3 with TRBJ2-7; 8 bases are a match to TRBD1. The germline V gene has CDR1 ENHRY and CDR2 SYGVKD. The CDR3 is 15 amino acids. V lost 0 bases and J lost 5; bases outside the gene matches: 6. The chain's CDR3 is CAISESRQGANEQYF. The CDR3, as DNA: TGTGCCATCAGTGAGTCGAGGCAGGGGGCGAACGAGCAGTACTTC.

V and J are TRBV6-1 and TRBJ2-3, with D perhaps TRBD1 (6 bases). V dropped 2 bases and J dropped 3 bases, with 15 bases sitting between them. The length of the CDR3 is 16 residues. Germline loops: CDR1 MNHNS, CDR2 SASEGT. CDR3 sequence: CASSELWGRGTDTQYF. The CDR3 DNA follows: TGTGCCAGCAGTGAATTGTGGGGGCGAGGGACAGATACGCAGTATTTT.

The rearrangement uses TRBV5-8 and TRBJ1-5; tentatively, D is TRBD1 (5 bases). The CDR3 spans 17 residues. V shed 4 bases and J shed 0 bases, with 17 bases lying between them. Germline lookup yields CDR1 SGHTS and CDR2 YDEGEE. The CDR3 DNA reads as TGTGCCAGCAGCCCCCTCACGGGGGTCCCTAGCAATCAGCCCCAGCATTTT. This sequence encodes CASSPLTGVPSNQPQHF. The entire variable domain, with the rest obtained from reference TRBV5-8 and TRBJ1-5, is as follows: EAGVTQSPTHLIKTRGQQATLRCSPISGHTSVYWYQQALGLGLQFLLWYDEGEERNRGNFPPRFSGRQFPNYSSELNVNALELEDSALYLCASSPLTGVPSNQPQHFGDGTRLSIL.

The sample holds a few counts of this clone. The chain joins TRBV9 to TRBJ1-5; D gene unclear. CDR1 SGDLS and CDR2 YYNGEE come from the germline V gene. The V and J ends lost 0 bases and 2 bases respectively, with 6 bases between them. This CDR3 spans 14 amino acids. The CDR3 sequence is CASSVDQGNQPQHF. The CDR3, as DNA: TGTGCCAGCAGCGTAGACCAGGGCAATCAGCCCCAGCATTTT.

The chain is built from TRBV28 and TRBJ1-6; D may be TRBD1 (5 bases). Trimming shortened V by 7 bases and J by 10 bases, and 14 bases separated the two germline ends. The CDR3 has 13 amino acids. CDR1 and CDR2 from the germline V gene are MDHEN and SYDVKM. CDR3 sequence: CASTWGKSSPLHF. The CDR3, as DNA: TGTGCCAGCACCTGGGGCAAAAGCTCACCCCTCCACTTT.

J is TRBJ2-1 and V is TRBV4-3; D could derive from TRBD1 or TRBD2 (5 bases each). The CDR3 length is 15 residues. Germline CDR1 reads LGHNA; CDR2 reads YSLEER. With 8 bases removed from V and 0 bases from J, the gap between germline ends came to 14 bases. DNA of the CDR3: TGCGCCAGCGCCCGGGACCCCTTCTCCTACAATGAGCAGTTCTTC. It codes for CASARDPFSYNEQFF.

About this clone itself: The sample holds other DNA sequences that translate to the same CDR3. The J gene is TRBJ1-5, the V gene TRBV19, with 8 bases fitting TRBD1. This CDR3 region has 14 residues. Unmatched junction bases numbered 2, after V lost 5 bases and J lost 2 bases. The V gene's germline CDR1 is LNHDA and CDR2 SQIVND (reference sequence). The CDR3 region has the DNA TGTGCCAGTAGTCCGACAGGGGGCAATCAGCCCCAGCATTTT. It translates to CASSPTGGNQPQHF.

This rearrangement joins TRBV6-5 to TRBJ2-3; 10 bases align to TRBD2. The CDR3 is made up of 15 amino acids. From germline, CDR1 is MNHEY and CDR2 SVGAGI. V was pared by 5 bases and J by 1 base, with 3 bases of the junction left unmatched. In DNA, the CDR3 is TGTGCCAGCAGTCGAGGGACTAGCGGCACAGATACGCAGTATTTT. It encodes CASSRGTSGTDTQYF.

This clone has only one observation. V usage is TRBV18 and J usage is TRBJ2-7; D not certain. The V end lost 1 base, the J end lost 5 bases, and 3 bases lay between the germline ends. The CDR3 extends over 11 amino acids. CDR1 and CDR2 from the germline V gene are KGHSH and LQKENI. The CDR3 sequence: CASSPRHEQYF. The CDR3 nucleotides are TGTGCCAGCTCACCACGGCACGAGCAGTACTTC.

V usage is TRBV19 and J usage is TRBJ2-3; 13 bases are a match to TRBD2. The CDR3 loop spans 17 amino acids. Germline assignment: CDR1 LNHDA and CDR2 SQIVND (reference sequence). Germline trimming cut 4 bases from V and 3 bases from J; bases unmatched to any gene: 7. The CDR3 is CASSRGLAGLGTDTQYF. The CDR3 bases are TGTGCCAGTAGTAGGGGACTAGCGGGATTGGGGACAGATACGCAGTATTTT.